Following are 24 T cell receptor beta chains from one sample sequenced in a study of cytomegalovirus exposure and HLA in healthy donors. The study ran its PCR with 60 Vbeta and 13 Jbeta primers. Using immunoSEQ multiplex PCR, the repertoire was profiled, and TCRdb retains in-frame clones only, with some absent. Found here are 150,000 to 200,000 clones, approximately 80% of them singletons; the top ten hold over 2%. The sequenced sample consisted of PBMCs. The origin of the receptors is a man aged 60 to 69 in good health and CMV-seronegative.

CDR3 loop: CASGPGREGTGELFF. CDR3 DNA: TGTGCTAGTGGCCCCGGAAGAGAGGGCACCGGGGAGCTGTTTTTT. The J gene is TRBJ2-2, the V gene TRBV12-5; the D gene is possibly TRBD2 (5 bases). V lost 6 bases and J lost 4, with 15 bases in between. The CDR3 covers 15 residues. The germline V gene encodes CDR1 LGHNT and CDR2 FRNRAP.

V and J are TRBV2 and TRBJ2-2; 9 nucleotides align to TRBD1. Germline V gene data show CDR1 as SNHLY and CDR2 as FYNNEI. J was trimmed by 6 bases and V by 7 bases; bases with no gene match: 3. The CDR3 is 13 residues long. The CDR3 reads CASNRGRPGELFF. CDR3 nucleotide sequence: TGTGCCAGCAACAGGGGGCGCCCCGGGGAGCTGTTTTTT.

CDR3 region: CASRESTSGRGGELFF. The CDR3 DNA is TGCGCCAGCAGGGAAAGCACTAGCGGGAGAGGCGGGGAGCTGTTTTTT. The gene calls are TRBV4-3 and TRBJ2-2, with 11 bases fitting TRBD2. The germline gives CDR1 LGHNA, CDR2 YSLEER. V was pared by 6 bases and J by 7 bases, with 10 bases of the junction left unmatched. The CDR3 totals 16 residues.

This clone was seen a few times. The genes are TRBV19 and TRBJ1-2, with 9 bases matching TRBD1. CDR3 length equals 13 residues. After removal of 7 bases from V and 9 bases from J, the junction contained 9 bases not matched to a gene. The germline V gene has CDR1 LNHDA and CDR2 SQIVND (reference sequence). The CDR3 bases are TGTGCCAGTAACCCCCGGGACAGGGATAGCTACACCTTC. This encodes CASNPRDRDSYTF.

The chain has TRBV12-5 and TRBJ2-7; 10 bases line up with TRBD2. The CDR3 contains 14 residues. CDR1 LGHNT and CDR2 FRNRAP come from the germline V gene. V trimming: 7 bases; J trimming: 4 bases; junction bases outside the gene matches: 7. For the CDR3, the DNA is TGTGCTAGTGCACTGGCTAGCGGGAGATACGAGCAGTACTTC. Translating gives CASALASGRYEQYF.

This rearrangement joins TRBV19 to TRBJ2-3; TRBD1 matches 8 bases. Trimming took 6 bases from V and 0 from J; bases not matched to a gene: 17. The germline gives CDR1 LNHDA, CDR2 SQIVND (reference sequence). The CDR3 extends over 19 amino acids. The CDR3 here is CASSESRDRIIGSTDTQYF. In DNA, the CDR3 is TGTGCCAGTAGCGAATCCCGGGACAGGATAATTGGTAGCACAGATACGCAGTATTTT.

Remarks on this clone: The junction does not match germline at one end; this may be a read error. This sequence joins TRBV28 and TRBJ2-5, with D perhaps TRBD1 (6 bases). The CDR3 is made up of 12 amino acids. Germline loops: CDR1 MDHEN, CDR2 SYDVKM. CDR3 amino acids: CASSFPTGSFDF. Written as DNA, the CDR3 is TGTGCCAGCAGTTTCCCTACAGGGAGTTTCGACTTC. The full variable domain, with the rest looked up from reference TRBV28 and TRBJ2-5, is DVKVTQSSRYLVKRTGEKVFLECVQDMDHENMFWYRQDPGLGLRLIYFSYDVKMKEKGDIPEGYSVSREKKERFSLILESASTNQTSMYLCASSFPTGSFDFGPGTRLLVL.

This clone has only a few counts. The V and J genes are TRBV28 and TRBJ1-4; no clear D gene. Germline CDR1 MDHEN, CDR2 SYDVKM. Trimming cost V 3 bases and J 1 base, with 9 bases left between them. This CDR3 region has 15 residues. Written as DNA, the CDR3 is TGTGCCAGCAGTTTCTCGGTTGGAACTAATGAAAAACTGTTTTTT. It codes for CASSFSVGTNEKLFF.

The chain links TRBV7-2 to TRBJ2-6; D might be TRBD2 (5 bases). The CDR3 has 15 residues. Looked up from germline, CDR1 is SGHTA and CDR2 is FQGNSA. Trimming took 6 bases from V and 2 from J, leaving 11 bases between them. DNA of the CDR3: TGTGCCAGCAGTCCGAGGGCGCCTGGGGCCAACGTCCTGACTTTC. Encoded protein: CASSPRAPGANVLTF.

This chain uses TRBV6-5 with TRBJ1-4; TRBD1 might be the D (5 bases). The CDR3 sequence is 14 residues long. Trimming stripped 2 bases from V and 8 bases from J, with 12 bases between. Looked up from germline, CDR1 is MNHEY and CDR2 is SVGAGI. CDR3 loop: CASSYGGVREKLFF. The CDR3 DNA sequence: TGTGCCAGCAGTTACGGGGGGGTGAGGGAAAAACTGTTTTTT.

This chain joins TRBV4-1 and TRBJ2-3, with 7 bases aligning to TRBD1. Germline values: CDR1 MGHRA, CDR2 YSYEKL. CDR3 length: 17 residues. Trimming removed 1 base from V and 1 base from J; junction bases left unmatched: 8. CDR3 loop: CASSQAPTGLGTDTQYF. The CDR3 region has the DNA TGCGCCAGCAGCCAAGCGCCGACAGGGTTAGGCACAGATACGCAGTATTTT.

This chain links TRBV2 with TRBJ1-5; D is perhaps TRBD1 (6 bases). The germline CDR1 and CDR2 sequences are SNHLY and FYNNEI. The CDR3 consists of 17 residues. Trimming left V 3 bases short and J 4 bases short, with 19 bases between. The CDR3 is CASSEGAGTVQNQPQHF. In nucleotides, the CDR3 is TGTGCCAGCAGTGAGGGGGCTGGGACGGTCCAAAATCAGCCCCAGCATTTT. The full variable domain, completed using reference TRBV2 and TRBJ1-5, is EPEVTQTPSHQVTQMGQEVILRCVPISNHLYFYWYRQILGQKVEFLVSFYNNEISEKSEIFDDQFSVERPDGSNFTLKIRSTKLEDSAMYFCASSEGAGTVQNQPQHFGDGTRLSIL.

CDR3 sequence reads: CSSGSTDTQYF. DNA of the CDR3: TGCAGCAGCGGGAGCACAGATACGCAGTATTTT. This chain connects TRBV29-1 to TRBJ2-3; possible D gene TRBD2, 6 bases. The CDR3 contains 11 residues. V was trimmed by 8 bases and J by 0 bases, leaving 6 bases between them. Looked up from germline, CDR1 is SQVTM and CDR2 is ANQGSEA.

The genes are TRBV19 and TRBJ2-7, with 10 bases identical to TRBD1. Germline V gives CDR1 LNHDA, CDR2 SQIVND (reference sequence). This CDR3 region has 13 residues. The ends lost 6 bases at V and 5 bases at J; junction bases unmatched: 4. This chain's CDR3 is CASRPGTGDEQYF. The CDR3 bases are TGTGCCAGTAGACCCGGGACAGGGGACGAGCAGTACTTC.

The chain is built from TRBV6-6 and TRBJ1-2; D ambiguous. Trimming left V 0 bases short and J 4 bases short, with 12 bases between. The CDR3 is 15 amino acids. Germline CDR1 is MNHNY and CDR2 is SVGAGI (reference sequence). The DNA for the CDR3 is TGTGCCAGCAGTTACTCCCCGGGAGGGAGCTATGGCTACACCTTC. The encoded protein is CASSYSPGGSYGYTF.

CDR3 DNA: TGTGCCAGCAGTGAAGTGACAGGCAGCTATGGCTACACCTTC. Protein product: CASSEVTGSYGYTF. The V gene is TRBV2, the J gene TRBJ1-2, with a weak D call TRBD1 (6 bases). Looked up from germline, CDR1 is SNHLY and CDR2 is FYNNEI. V gave up 1 base and J gave up 4 bases, with 10 bases separating them. This CDR3 has 14 amino acids.

The CDR3 is CASRTGLVYNEQFF. The CDR3 DNA reads as TGTGCCAGCAGAACCGGACTAGTATACAATGAGCAGTTCTTC. The chain links TRBV28 to TRBJ2-1; TRBD2 matches at 7 bases. J was trimmed by 4 bases and V by 6 bases; bases with no gene match: 6. The CDR3 is 14 amino acids. Germline values: CDR1 MDHEN, CDR2 SYDVKM. The variable domain in full, completed from reference TRBV28 and TRBJ2-1, reads DVKVTQSSRYLVKRTGEKVFLECVQDMDHENMFWYRQDPGLGLRLIYFSYDVKMKEKGDIPEGYSVSREKKERFSLILESASTNQTSMYLCASRTGLVYNEQFFGPGTRLTVL.

This clone was observed at least ten times. The chain joins TRBV6-1 to TRBJ1-1; 7 bases align to TRBD1. The germline V gene has CDR1 MNHNS and CDR2 SASEGT. The CDR3 is made up of 14 amino acids. J lost 3 bases, V lost 6 bases, and 7 bases had no gene match. The CDR3 nucleotides read TGTGCCAGCAGGGGGACAGACGCATACACTGAAGCTTTCTTT. Translating it yields CASRGTDAYTEAFF.

The V and J genes are TRBV6-1 and TRBJ1-1; the D is unclear. Trimming removed 6 bases at V and 4 bases at J, with 12 bases between. Germline V gives CDR1 MNHNS, CDR2 SASEGT. The CDR3 has 13 residues. The CDR3 sequence is CASSDKRGTEAFF. CDR3 in DNA: TGTGCCAGCAGCGACAAGCGGGGCACTGAAGCTTTCTTT.

The J gene is TRBJ2-5, the V gene TRBV5-8; the match to TRBD1 covers 10 bases. The closer fit of TRBJ2-7 to the DNA end suggests the J call may be wrong. This CDR3 spans 13 amino acids. CDR1 is SGHTS, CDR2 YDEGEE, per germline. DNA for the CDR3: TGTGCCAGCAGCCTGACAGGGGGCAACGAGCAGTACTTC. This gives the protein CASSLTGGNEQYF.

The chain combines TRBV2 with TRBJ1-5, with a possible D match to TRBD1 (6 bases). With 3 bases removed from V and 3 bases from J, the gap between germline ends came to 18 bases. CDR1 and CDR2 (germline): SNHLY, FYNNEI. The CDR3 is made up of 17 amino acids. CDR3 bases: TGTGCCAGCAGTGATCCGGGGGGCGGCGTGGTCAATCAGCCCCAGCATTTT. It encodes CASSDPGGGVVNQPQHF.

In the case of this clone: At one end, the junction sequence differs from germline, possibly due to a read error. The rearrangement links TRBV6-5 to TRBJ1-2, with 10 bases fitting TRBD1. This CDR3 comprises 13 residues. Looked up from germline, CDR1 is MNHEY and CDR2 is SVGAGI. The CDR3 DNA follows: TGTGCCAGCAGCCAGGGACAGGGGACTGGCTACCCCTTC. Its translation is CASSQGQGTGYPF.

This clone has only a few counts. The chain has TRBV5-6 and TRBJ1-1, with 7 nucleotides matching TRBD1. V lost 4 bases to trimming and J lost 5 bases; unmatched junction nucleotides: 8. This CDR3 comprises 14 residues. Germline values: CDR1 SGHDT, CDR2 YYEEEE. CDR3 in amino acids: CASSINRGRTEAFF. CDR3 bases: TGTGCCAGCAGCATCAACAGGGGAAGGACTGAAGCTTTCTTT.

This chain joins TRBV14 and TRBJ2-5; D perhaps matches TRBD1 (6 bases). V was clipped by 3 bases and J by 4 bases, with 15 bases between them. The CDR3 extends over 15 amino acids. Germline V CDR1 and CDR2: SGHDN, FVKESK. Here the CDR3 reads CASSQGQGAGETQYF. For the CDR3, the DNA is TGTGCCAGCAGCCAGGGACAAGGAGCAGGAGAGACCCAGTACTTC.